What follows are 31 T cell receptor beta chains derived from one specimen sequenced in a study of OX40 agonist ivuxolimab in advanced cancers. The data were produced by immunoSEQ multiplex PCR, yet TCRdb's version contains in-frame clones alone and is incomplete. The table lists tens of thousands of clones, roughly 90% of them singletons. This specimen consisted of CD4+ or CD8+ T cells sorted from blood, obtained in a trial of the OX40 agonist ivuxolimab. Receptors were obtained from an adult with an advanced solid tumor such as melanoma, head and neck, liver or kidney cancer.

The rearrangement joins TRBV4-3 to TRBJ1-2; 8 bases align to TRBD1. The CDR3 covers 15 residues. Germline values: CDR1 LGHNA, CDR2 YSLEER. Trimming cost V 1 base and J 5 bases; bases outside gene matches: 6. The chain's CDR3 is CASSQGGQEFYGYTF. The CDR3 nucleotides are TGCGCCAGCAGCCAAGGGGGACAGGAATTTTATGGCTACACCTTC.

The V and J genes are TRBV7-9 and TRBJ2-5; 7 bases fit TRBD2. The end of the DNA is better explained by TRBJ2-7, so the J call may be wrong. This CDR3 spans 17 amino acids. The germline CDR1 and CDR2 sequences are SEHNR and FQNEAQ (reference sequence). CDR3 residues: CASSFPPRAGLPYEQYF. CDR3 bases: TGTGCCAGCAGCTTCCCACCTCGAGCGGGACTGCCCTACGAGCAGTACTTC.

This chain links TRBV28 with TRBJ1-3; D is unresolved. This CDR3 is 14 amino acids long. V shed 5 bases and J shed 3 bases, with 11 bases lying between them. The germline V gene has CDR1 MDHEN and CDR2 SYDVKM. CDR3 loop: CASSLALGGNTIYF. DNA for the CDR3: TGTGCCAGCAGTCTGGCCCTCGGTGGAAACACCATATATTTT.

This clone was seen once. V usage is TRBV11-2 and J usage is TRBJ2-3, with 14 bases identical to TRBD2. Germline CDR1 is SGHAT and CDR2 is FQNNGV. After removal of 3 bases from V and 0 bases from J, the junction contained 8 bases not matched to a gene. The CDR3 spans 19 residues. The CDR3 DNA reads as TGTGCCAGCAGCTTCGGACTAGCGGGAGGTCCCGAAAGCACAGATACGCAGTATTTT. It specifies CASSFGLAGGPESTDTQYF.

This chain uses TRBV27 with TRBJ1-4, with 7 bases lining up with TRBD1. V was pared by 5 bases and J by 4 bases, with 4 bases of the junction left unmatched. CDR1 is MNHEY and CDR2 is SMNVEV in the germline V gene (reference sequence). The CDR3 totals 14 residues. CDR3 protein: CASSPRDSNEKLFF. The CDR3 bases are TGTGCCAGCAGTCCCCGGGACAGTAATGAAAAACTGTTTTTT.

The CDR3 here is CASSLIIGQANEQFF. DNA for the CDR3: TGTGCCAGCAGCCTTATTATAGGACAGGCCAATGAGCAGTTCTTC. The rearrangement joins TRBV7-8 to TRBJ2-1; 7 bases align to TRBD1. The germline CDR1 and CDR2 sequences are SGHVS and FQNEAQ. The CDR3 length is 15 residues. V lost 5 bases and J lost 6; bases outside the gene matches: 10.

The chain is built from TRBV11-2 and TRBJ1-2, with unresolved D. Trimming removed 2 bases at V and 6 bases at J, with 4 bases between. Germline V lookup: CDR1 SGHAT, CDR2 FQNNGV. CDR3 size: 11 residues. The CDR3 DNA reads as TGTGCCAGCAGCTTATTTGATGGCTACACCTTC. Its translation: CASSLFDGYTF. Looking up the rest from reference TRBV11-2 and TRBJ1-2 gives the full variable domain: EAGVAQSPRYKIIEKRQSVAFWCNPISGHATLYWYQQILGQGPKLLIQFQNNGVVDDSQLPKDRFSAERLKGVDSTLKIQPAKLEDSAVYLCASSLFDGYTFGSGTRLTVV.

The chain has TRBV6-5 and TRBJ2-1; 9 nucleotides match TRBD2. Trimming removed 5 bases from V and 3 bases from J; junction bases left unmatched: 5. This CDR3 spans 15 amino acids. The germline V gene encodes CDR1 MNHEY and CDR2 SVGAGI. This CDR3 is CASSAGTSSYNEQFF. The CDR3 coding sequence is TGTGCCAGCAGTGCCGGGACTAGCAGCTACAATGAGCAGTTCTTC.

This clone was counted a single time. The V and J genes are TRBV30 and TRBJ1-1, with D maybe TRBD1 (5 bases). Germline assignment: CDR1 GTSNPN and CDR2 SVGIG (reference sequence). The CDR3 totals 12 residues. V lost 2 bases and J 8 bases, leaving 12 bases between the germline ends. CDR3 sequence reads: CAWSPGRQEAFF. CDR3 in DNA: TGTGCCTGGAGTCCGGGGCGCCAGGAAGCTTTCTTT.

The chain carries TRBV29-1 and TRBJ2-6; D is possibly TRBD2 (5 bases). CDR1 and CDR2 (germline): SQVTM, ANQGSEA. Trimming pared 4 bases from V and 2 bases from J, leaving 15 bases between. This CDR3 is 16 amino acids long. The CDR3 here is CSVGTVEGPGANVLTF. The CDR3 coding sequence is TGCAGCGTTGGGACCGTAGAGGGTCCTGGGGCCAACGTCCTGACTTTC.

This rearrangement joins TRBV19 to TRBJ2-7; D is ambiguous. V was shortened by 2 bases and J by 3 bases, with 8 bases between the two germline ends. This CDR3 region has 13 residues. In germline, CDR1 is LNHDA, CDR2 SQIVND (reference sequence). The CDR3 bases are TGTGCCAGTAGTATATCCTTAGTCTACGAGCAGTACTTC. Translated, it gives CASSISLVYEQYF.

To note about this clone: The junction departs from the called germline gene at one end, perhaps through a read error. As DNA, the CDR3 is TGTGCTAGCAGCTGGACCGGGACTGCCTACGAGCAGTACTTC. As protein: CASSWTGTAYEQYF. The genes are TRBV7-7 and TRBJ2-7; D perhaps matches TRBD2 (6 bases). The CDR3 has 14 amino acids. Germline V gives CDR1 SSHAT, CDR2 FNYEAQ (reference sequence).

The rearrangement links TRBV5-8 to TRBJ1-4; 9 bases fit TRBD1. CDR3 length: 17 amino acids. The ends lost 7 bases at V and 13 bases at J; junction bases unmatched: 23. Per germline, CDR1 SGHTS and CDR2 YDEGEE. CDR3 in amino acids: CASGSEGMGQGSVGLFF. Written as DNA, the CDR3 is TGTGCCAGCGGATCCGAGGGGATGGGACAGGGTTCAGTTGGACTGTTTTTT. The full variable domain, rest sourced from reference TRBV5-8 and TRBJ1-4, is EAGVTQSPTHLIKTRGQQATLRCSPISGHTSVYWYQQALGLGLQFLLWYDEGEERNRGNFPPRFSGRQFPNYSSELNVNALELEDSALYLCASGSEGMGQGSVGLFFGSGTQLSVL.

The chain joins TRBV27 to TRBJ1-2; 9 bases align to TRBD1. Germline CDR1 reads MNHEY; CDR2 reads SMNVEV (reference sequence). This CDR3 spans 18 amino acids. With 0 bases clipped from V and 5 bases from J, the junction kept 13 bases outside the gene matches. Written as DNA, the CDR3 is TGTGCCAGCAGTTTATCGGGGGGACAGGGAATAATTTCTTATGGCTACACCTTC. Translating it yields CASSLSGGQGIISYGYTF.

The chain joins TRBV2 to TRBJ1-3; D might be TRBD1 (5 bases). The germline gives CDR1 SNHLY, CDR2 FYNNEI. The CDR3 sequence is 12 residues long. The ends were cut back, 1 base at V and 12 bases at J, with 10 bases in the middle. The CDR3 coding sequence is TGTGCCAGCAGTGAAGGAGGAACAGGCATATATTTT. Its translation is CASSEGGTGIYF. Drawing the rest from reference TRBV2 and TRBJ1-3, the complete variable domain is EPEVTQTPSHQVTQMGQEVILRCVPISNHLYFYWYRQILGQKVEFLVSFYNNEISEKSEIFDDQFSVERPDGSNFTLKIRSTKLEDSAMYFCASSEGGTGIYFGEGSWLTVV.

The chain combines TRBV5-8 with TRBJ2-3, with D unresolved. CDR3 length: 11 amino acids. Germline V gives CDR1 SGHTS, CDR2 YDEGEE. V lost 2 bases to trimming and J lost 5 bases, with 3 bases between them. In DNA, the CDR3 is TGTGCCAGCAGCTTAGGAGATACGCAGTATTTT. It yields the protein CASSLGDTQYF.

This clone was recorded only once. The chain is built from TRBV5-6 and TRBJ2-1; D unclear. Trimming took off 1 base at V and 8 bases at J, with 13 bases between the two ends. The germline gives CDR1 SGHDT, CDR2 YYEEEE. The CDR3 has 14 amino acids. The CDR3 nucleotides are TGTGCCAGCAGCTTGCCGATGAAGGGTCATGAGCAGTTCTTC. This sequence encodes CASSLPMKGHEQFF.

CDR3 protein: CASGSPGQSYEQYF. CDR3 DNA: TGTGCTAGTGGTTCTCCTGGACAGTCCTACGAGCAGTACTTC. The chain joins TRBV12-5 to TRBJ2-7; a possible D gene is TRBD1 (6 bases). The germline CDR1 and CDR2 sequences are LGHNT and FRNRAP. V was trimmed by 4 bases and J by 1 base, leaving 11 bases between them. The CDR3 has 14 residues.

This chain joins TRBV4-3 and TRBJ1-5; 8 nucleotides line up with TRBD1. The V segment lost 4 bases and the J segment 10 bases; nucleotides outside the gene matches: 18. Germline CDR1 is LGHNA and CDR2 is YSLEER. The CDR3 has 17 amino acids. CDR3 DNA: TGCGCCAGCAGCCCAAGTTCACTCGGGACAGGATTTGGTCCCCAGCATTTT. Translating gives CASSPSSLGTGFGPQHF.

The chain is built from TRBV7-9 and TRBJ2-7; maybe TRBD2 (6 bases). CDR1 is SEHNR, CDR2 FQNEAQ, per germline (reference sequence). There are 17 residues in the CDR3. V gave up 3 bases and J gave up 4 bases, with 22 bases separating them. CDR3 sequence (DNA): TGTGCCAGCAGCTTCATGGTTTATACCGGGAGCTTTTACGAGCAGTACTTC. It codes for CASSFMVYTGSFYEQYF.

This clone showed up just once. This chain joins TRBV28 and TRBJ1-1, with 8 bases fitting TRBD1. V dropped 5 bases and J dropped 5; count of bases not matched to a gene: 4. This CDR3 has 13 amino acids. The germline gives CDR1 MDHEN, CDR2 SYDVKM. The CDR3 region has the DNA TGTGCCAGCAGTACAGGGGGTTCGACTGAAGCTTTCTTT. As protein: CASSTGGSTEAFF.

The chain joins TRBV9 to TRBJ1-2; TRBD1 matches 10 bases. CDR1 and CDR2 (germline): SGDLS, YYNGEE. CDR3 length: 15 amino acids. The V segment lost 4 bases and the J segment 2 bases; nucleotides outside the gene matches: 5. The CDR3: CASSIRQGANYGYTF. The DNA of the CDR3 is TGTGCCAGCAGCATCCGACAGGGGGCGAACTATGGCTACACCTTC.

The V gene is TRBV11-2, the J gene TRBJ2-1, with D perhaps matching TRBD1 or TRBD2 (5 bases each). Germline V gives CDR1 SGHAT, CDR2 FQNNGV. V dropped 5 bases and J dropped 6 bases, with 14 bases sitting between them. The CDR3 has 14 residues. The CDR3 DNA follows: TGTGCCAGCAGCCGGACACCCGAGGGCAATGAGCAGTTCTTC. It translates to CASSRTPEGNEQFF.

This chain uses TRBV2 with TRBJ2-3; D unclear. The germline V and J ends were trimmed by 3 bases and 4 bases, with 2 bases remaining between them. Looked up from germline, CDR1 is SNHLY and CDR2 is FYNNEI. This CDR3 has 11 residues. The CDR3 sequence: CASSDSDTQYF. Written as DNA, the CDR3 is TGTGCCAGCAGTGATTCAGATACGCAGTATTTT.

CDR3 in DNA: TGTGCCAGCAGCCCCCCCACAGGGGGTCACGAGCAGTACTTC. As protein: CASSPPTGGHEQYF. V gene TRBV11-2 combines with J gene TRBJ2-7; 8 bases match TRBD1. Germline trimming cut 5 bases from V and 5 bases from J; bases unmatched to any gene: 8. This CDR3 is built from 14 residues. The germline CDR1 and CDR2 sequences are SGHAT and FQNNGV.

V gene TRBV18 combines with J gene TRBJ2-5; unclear D gene. CDR3 length: 13 residues. Germline V gives CDR1 KGHSH, CDR2 LQKENI. V gave up 1 base and J gave up 4 bases, with 7 bases separating them. CDR3 loop: CASSPLGIETQYF. The CDR3 bases are TGTGCCAGCTCACCACTGGGGATAGAGACCCAGTACTTC.

The rearrangement links TRBV7-8 to TRBJ2-7, with a tentative D call TRBD1 (6 bases). Per germline, CDR1 SGHVS and CDR2 FQNEAQ. CDR3 length: 13 amino acids. Trimming removed 4 bases from V and 5 bases from J, with 12 bases in between. The CDR3 is CASSSYRDHEQYF. DNA for the CDR3: TGTGCCAGCAGCTCATACAGGGACCACGAGCAGTACTTC.

This rearrangement joins TRBV13 to TRBJ1-2; tentatively, D is TRBD1 (6 bases). CDR1 is PRHDT, CDR2 FYEKMQ, per germline (reference sequence). The CDR3 extends over 12 amino acids. The germline V and J ends were trimmed by 4 bases and 8 bases, with 11 bases remaining between them. The CDR3 reads CASSSGTMGYTF. CDR3 in DNA: TGTGCCAGCAGCTCGGGGACAATGGGCTACACCTTC.

The CDR3 DNA is TGTGCCAGCAACCTAGCGGGAGCAGATACGCAGTATTTT. Translated, it gives CASNLAGADTQYF. This sequence joins TRBV19 and TRBJ2-3; 10 nucleotides align to TRBD2. The CDR3 has 13 residues. The V segment lost 9 bases and the J segment 4 bases; nucleotides outside the gene matches: 4. The germline V gene encodes CDR1 LNHDA and CDR2 SQIVND (reference sequence).

The V gene is TRBV2, the J gene TRBJ1-2; TRBD1 might be the D (5 bases). The CDR3 totals 14 residues. CDR1 SNHLY and CDR2 FYNNEI come from the germline V gene. Trimming cost V 2 bases and J 8 bases, with 15 bases left between them. The CDR3 DNA follows: TGTGCCAGCAGTGAAACGAGTCAGGGAGGAGGCTACACCTTC. Its translation: CASSETSQGGGYTF.

The J gene is TRBJ1-4, the V gene TRBV14; D remains ambiguous. Between the trimmed V and J ends, which lost 1 base and 0 bases, there was a span of 12 bases. The CDR3 spans 17 residues. Germline CDR1 is SGHDN and CDR2 is FVKESK. For the CDR3, the DNA is TGTGCCAGCAGCCAAGTTTCGGCTCTTGCAACTAATGAAAAACTGTTTTTT. Its translation: CASSQVSALATNEKLFF.